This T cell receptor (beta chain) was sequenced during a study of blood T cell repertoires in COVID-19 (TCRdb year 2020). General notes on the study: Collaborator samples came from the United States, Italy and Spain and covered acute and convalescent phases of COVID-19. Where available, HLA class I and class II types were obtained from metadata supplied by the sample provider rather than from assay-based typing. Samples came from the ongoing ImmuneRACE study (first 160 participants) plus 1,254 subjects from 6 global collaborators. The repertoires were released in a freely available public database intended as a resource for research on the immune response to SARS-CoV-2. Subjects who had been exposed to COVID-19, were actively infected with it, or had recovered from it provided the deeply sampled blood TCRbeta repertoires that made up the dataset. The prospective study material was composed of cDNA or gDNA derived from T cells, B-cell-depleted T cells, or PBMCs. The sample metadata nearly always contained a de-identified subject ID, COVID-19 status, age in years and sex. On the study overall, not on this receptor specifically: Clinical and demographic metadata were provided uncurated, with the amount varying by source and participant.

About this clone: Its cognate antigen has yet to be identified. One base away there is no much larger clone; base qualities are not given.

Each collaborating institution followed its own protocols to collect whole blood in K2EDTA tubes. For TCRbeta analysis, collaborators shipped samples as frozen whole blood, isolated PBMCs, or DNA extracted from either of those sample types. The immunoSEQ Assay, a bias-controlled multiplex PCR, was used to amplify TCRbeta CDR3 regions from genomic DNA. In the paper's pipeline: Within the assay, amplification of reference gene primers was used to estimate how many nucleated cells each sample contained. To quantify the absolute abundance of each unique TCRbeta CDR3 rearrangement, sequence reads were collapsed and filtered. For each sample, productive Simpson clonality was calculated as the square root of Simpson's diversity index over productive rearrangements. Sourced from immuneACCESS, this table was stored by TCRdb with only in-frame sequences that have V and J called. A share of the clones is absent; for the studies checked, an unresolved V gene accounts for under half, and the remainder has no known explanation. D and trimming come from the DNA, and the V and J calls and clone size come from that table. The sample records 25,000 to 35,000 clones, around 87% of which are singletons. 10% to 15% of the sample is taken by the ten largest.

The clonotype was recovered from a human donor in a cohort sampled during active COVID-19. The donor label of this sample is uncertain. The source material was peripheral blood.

The CDR3 reads as follows: CASSYSAATNEKLFF. The nucleotide sequence is TGTGCCAGCAGTTACTCTGCAGCAACTAATGAAAAACTGTTTTTT. The chain is assembled from TRBV6-2 or TRBV6-3 and TRBJ1-4; the D gene remains uncertain. The CDR1 and CDR2 encoded by the germline V gene are MNHEY and SVGEGT. A distance of 5 bases separates the germline ends of V and J, which lose 0 bases and 0 bases respectively. The CDR3 goes from the cysteine to the phenylalanine over 15 residues. Kept here is only the CDR3 DNA, which spans 45 bases and is read in frame from base 1.